The source of this T cell receptor beta chain is a study of identical twins. There are a few counts of this clonotype. Germline CDR1 is MDHEN and CDR2 is SYDVKM. With 8 bases removed from V and 2 bases from J, the gap between germline ends came to 11 bases. There are 13 residues in the CDR3. TCRdb re-analysed the 5' RACE reads in MiXCR, keeping a single row per CDR3 protein. The sample lists 350,000 or so distinct CDR3 sequences, roughly 10% occurring once. This TCR was sampled from a woman in her forties or fifties in good health. Input material: naive T cells sorted from blood. The rearrangement links TRBV28 to TRBJ2-3; possible D gene TRBD2, 5 bases. DNA for the CDR3: TGTGCCAGCCGAGGGCCGATCACAGATACGCAGTATTTT. Translation gives CASRGPITDTQYF.